The entry that follows covers one T cell receptor (beta chain) sequence. Its antigen is not identified. These data are taken from a study of cytomegalovirus exposure and HLA in healthy donors. CDR1 is SGHDT, CDR2 YYEEEE, per germline. The CDR3 totals 14 residues. After removal of 3 bases from V and 2 bases from J, the junction contained 4 bases not matched to a gene. 13 Jbeta primers and 60 Vbeta primers were used for the PCR. Sequencing was performed with immunoSEQ multiplex PCR; in TCRdb, only in-frame clones are kept and a portion is missing. The listing contains some 200,000 clones. Findings and limits, study-wide: Being indistinguishable, some V segments were excluded, TRBV6-2 and TRBV6-3 among them.

The source of this sequence is a young woman in good health and CMV-seropositive. The rearrangement links TRBV5-6 to TRBJ2-7, with 8 nucleotides matching TRBD1. Sequencing was carried out using PBMCs. In nucleotides, the CDR3 is TGTGCCAGCAGCTATGGACAGGGACCCTACGAGCAGTACTTC. Its protein is CASSYGQGPYEQYF. Supplemented by reference TRBV5-6 and TRBJ2-7, the full variable domain reads DAGVTQSPTHLIKTRGQQVTLRCSPKSGHDTVSWYQQALGQGPQFIFQYYEEEERQRGNFPDRFSGHQFPNYSSELNVNALLLGDSALYLCASSYGQGPYEQYFGPGTRLTVT.